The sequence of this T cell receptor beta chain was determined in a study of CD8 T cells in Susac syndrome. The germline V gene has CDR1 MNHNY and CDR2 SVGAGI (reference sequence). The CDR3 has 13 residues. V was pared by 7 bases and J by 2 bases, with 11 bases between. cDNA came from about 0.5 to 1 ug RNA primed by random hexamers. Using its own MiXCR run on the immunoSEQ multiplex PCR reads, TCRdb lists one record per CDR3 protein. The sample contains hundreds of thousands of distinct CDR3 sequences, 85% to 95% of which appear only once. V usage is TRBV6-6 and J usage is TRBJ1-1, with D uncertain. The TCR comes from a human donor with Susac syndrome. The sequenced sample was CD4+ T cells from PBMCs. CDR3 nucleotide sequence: TGTGCCAGCACCTATGAGGATAACACTGAAGCTTTCTTT. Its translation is CASTYEDNTEAFF.